This record concerns one T cell receptor beta chain sequence. TCRdb keeps only in-frame clones here, not all; method: immunoSEQ multiplex PCR. Among around 130,000 clones, approximately 83% were seen once, and the ten largest hold around 8%. These data come from a study of blood T cell repertoires in COVID-19. Sequencing input: peripheral blood. This sequence originates from a human donor in a cohort sampled during active COVID-19.

CDR3 amino acids: CASSAGQSGNYGYTF. The CDR3 DNA reads as TGCGCCAGCAGCGCGGGACAGTCGGGGAACTATGGCTACACCTTC. This rearrangement joins TRBV4-1 to TRBJ1-2, with 7 bases lining up with TRBD1. The V gene end was trimmed by 5 bases and the J gene end by 2 bases; junction bases not matched to a gene: 8. There are 15 residues in the CDR3. Germline V CDR1 and CDR2: MGHRA, YSYEKL.